The 30 T cell receptor beta chains reported below all come from one sample, sequenced in a study of cytomegalovirus exposure and HLA in healthy donors. Produced via immunoSEQ multiplex PCR; TCRdb's table is partial and in-frame only. The table records roughly 100,000 clones, approximately 90% of them present only once. Material: PBMCs. The receptors derive from a woman younger than 35 in good health and CMV-seropositive.

A few counts support this clone. This chain connects TRBV7-2 to TRBJ2-7, with a tentative D call TRBD1 (6 bases). V lost 1 base and J lost 4, with 14 bases in between. The V gene's germline CDR1 is SGHTA and CDR2 FQGNSA. CDR3 length: 15 residues. DNA of the CDR3: TGTGCCAGCAGCTTAGAGGGGGTAGTATTTTACGAGCAGTACTTC. This sequence encodes CASSLEGVVFYEQYF.

At least ten counts were recorded for this clone. J is TRBJ2-2 and V is TRBV4-1; a weak D match, TRBD1 (5 bases). The V gene lost 0 bases and the J gene lost 4 bases, with 9 bases spanning the gap. Germline CDR1 reads MGHRA; CDR2 reads YSYEKL. The CDR3 length is 15 residues. DNA for the CDR3: TGCGCCAGCAGCCAAGATGCAGGGATCACCGGGGAGCTGTTTTTT. Protein sequence: CASSQDAGITGELFF.

The chain joins TRBV4-1 to TRBJ1-4; D is ambiguous. This CDR3 region has 17 residues. Trimming shortened V by 0 bases and J by 3 bases, and 14 bases separated the two germline ends. CDR1 and CDR2 from the germline V gene are MGHRA and YSYEKL. The CDR3: CASSQEGSRAANEKLFF. The DNA of the CDR3 is TGCGCCAGCAGCCAAGAAGGTTCGAGAGCGGCTAATGAAAAACTGTTTTTT.

The chain has TRBV7-9 and TRBJ2-3; D unresolved. V gave up 3 bases and J gave up 4 bases, with 11 bases separating them. Germline CDR1 is SEHNR and CDR2 is FQNEAQ (reference sequence). This CDR3 has 14 residues. The CDR3 DNA reads as TGTGCCAGCAGCTTGACTGGTCTTCCAGATACGCAGTATTTT. Its translation is CASSLTGLPDTQYF.

This chain links TRBV7-9 with TRBJ2-7, with 10 bases identical to TRBD1. CDR3 size: 16 residues. The V gene's germline CDR1 is SEHNR and CDR2 FQNEAQ (reference sequence). V lost 4 bases and J lost 6; bases outside the gene matches: 12. CDR3 in amino acids: CASSSTGTGVSIEQYF. The CDR3 DNA follows: TGTGCCAGCAGCTCAACCGGGACAGGGGTCTCCATCGAGCAGTACTTC.

This clone was seen ten or more times. The chain links TRBV6-4 to TRBJ2-1, with 12 bases identical to TRBD2. The V and J ends lost 0 bases and 6 bases, in that order; junction bases with no gene match: 0. CDR1 and CDR2 from the germline V gene are MRHNA and SNTAGT. The CDR3 contains 15 residues. The CDR3 DNA reads TGTGCCAGCAGTGACTCGACTAGCGGGAGCAATGAGCAGTTCTTC. Its translation is CASSDSTSGSNEQFF.

The V call is TRBV11-3, the J call TRBJ2-1, with unresolved D. The CDR3 totals 15 residues. Trimming took off 1 base at V and 2 bases at J, with 9 bases between the two ends. Germline V CDR1 and CDR2: SGHNT, YENEEA. CDR3 sequence (DNA): TGTGCCAGCAGCTTAGCGCAGGAAGCCTACAATGAGCAGTTCTTC. Translating it yields CASSLAQEAYNEQFF.

This clone was counted a single time. The chain joins TRBV7-3 to TRBJ1-5; maybe TRBD1 (5 bases). V lost 1 base to trimming and J lost 3 bases, with 10 bases between them. The CDR3 sequence is 15 residues long. Germline V CDR1 and CDR2: SGHTA, FQGTGA. In nucleotides, the CDR3 is TGTGCCAGCAGCTTAAGGGGCAGCCCCAATCAGCCCCAGCATTTT. It encodes CASSLRGSPNQPQHF.

The chain is built from TRBV6-1 and TRBJ2-2; 11 nucleotides agree with TRBD1. The CDR3 has 16 amino acids. V was clipped by 3 bases and J by 4 bases; unmatched bases: 4. Per the germline V gene, CDR1 is MNHNS and CDR2 is SASEGT. The DNA for the CDR3 is TGTGCCAGCAGTGACCCGGGACAGGGGGGCACCGGGGAGCTGTTTTTT. Translated: CASSDPGQGGTGELFF.

This rearrangement joins TRBV6-5 to TRBJ2-7; weak D call: TRBD2 (6 bases). The germline V gene has CDR1 MNHEY and CDR2 SVGAGI. Trimming pared 0 bases from V and 4 bases from J, leaving 7 bases between. This CDR3 is built from 13 residues. CDR3 protein: CASSYSGRYEQYF. The CDR3 DNA follows: TGTGCCAGCAGTTACTCAGGGAGGTACGAGCAGTACTTC.

The chain carries TRBV28 and TRBJ2-1; 7 nucleotides agree with TRBD2. Germline V gene sequence: CDR1 MDHEN, CDR2 SYDVKM. J was trimmed by 9 bases and V by 8 bases; bases with no gene match: 10. CDR3 length: 13 amino acids. CDR3 DNA: TGTGCCAGCCTCAGCGGGACGATAGGTGAGCAGTTCTTC. Its protein product is CASLSGTIGEQFF. Full variable domain (rest looked up from reference TRBV28 and TRBJ2-1): DVKVTQSSRYLVKRTGEKVFLECVQDMDHENMFWYRQDPGLGLRLIYFSYDVKMKEKGDIPEGYSVSREKKERFSLILESASTNQTSMYLCASLSGTIGEQFFGPGTRLTVL.

The chain uses TRBV29-1 and TRBJ2-7, with 7 bases identical to TRBD1. CDR3 size: 13 residues. Per germline, CDR1 SQVTM and CDR2 ANQGSEA. The V gene end was trimmed by 5 bases and the J gene end by 5 bases; junction bases not matched to a gene: 9. CDR3 bases: TGCAGCGTTTCCCGACAGGGAGCCCACGAGCAGTACTTC. This codes for CSVSRQGAHEQYF.

This clone was seen just once. The genes are TRBV5-4 and TRBJ2-1; TRBD1 matches at 9 bases. The CDR3 has 15 amino acids. The V segment lost 4 bases and the J segment 4 bases; nucleotides outside the gene matches: 6. Germline V gene sequence: CDR1 SGHNT, CDR2 YYREEE (reference sequence). The CDR3 region is CASSPGQGLYNEQFF. The DNA for the CDR3 is TGTGCCAGCAGCCCAGGACAGGGGCTATACAATGAGCAGTTCTTC.

The chain uses TRBV5-1 and TRBJ2-7; TRBD2 agrees at 8 bases. Germline V gives CDR1 SGHRS, CDR2 YFSETQ. After removal of 5 bases from V and 3 bases from J, the junction contained 13 bases not matched to a gene. This CDR3 has 16 residues. DNA for the CDR3: TGCGCCAGCAGTCCCCCTATAGCGGGACCGTTCTACGAGCAGTACTTC. This codes for CASSPPIAGPFYEQYF.

This sequence joins TRBV14 and TRBJ1-3; 7 bases are a match to TRBD1. This CDR3 contains 16 residues. In germline, CDR1 is SGHDN, CDR2 FVKESK. The V gene end was trimmed by 2 bases and the J gene end by 2 bases; junction bases not matched to a gene: 6. The CDR3 is CASSQTQGVPGNTIYF. The CDR3 DNA reads TGTGCCAGCAGCCAAACTCAGGGGGTCCCTGGAAACACCATATATTTT.

The chain couples TRBV5-6 to TRBJ2-7, with 8 bases lining up with TRBD1. This CDR3 region has 13 residues. Trimming removed 4 bases from V and 5 bases from J; junction bases left unmatched: 5. Germline V gene lookup returns CDR1 SGHDT and CDR2 YYEEEE. The CDR3: CASSQGAQDEQYF. Written as DNA, the CDR3 is TGTGCCAGCAGCCAGGGGGCTCAGGACGAGCAGTACTTC.

The J gene is TRBJ2-2, the V gene TRBV7-3, with D hard to call. The germline gives CDR1 SGHTA, CDR2 FQGTGA. V was pared by 1 base and J by 4 bases, with 13 bases between. The CDR3 runs to 16 residues. CDR3 sequence: CASSLIKVKRTGELFF. CDR3 nucleotides: TGTGCCAGCAGCTTAATTAAGGTTAAGCGCACCGGGGAGCTGTTTTTT.

V and J are TRBV6-1 and TRBJ2-5, with D unresolved. Germline CDR1 reads MNHNS; CDR2 reads SASEGT. V lost 7 bases to trimming and J lost 3 bases, with 12 bases between them. The CDR3 is 13 amino acids. CDR3: CASTQNPKETQYF. CDR3 sequence (DNA): TGTGCCAGCACCCAGAACCCCAAAGAGACCCAGTACTTC.

CDR3 sequence reads: CASSIPTGTKNIQYF. The DNA for the CDR3 is TGTGCCAGTAGTATCCCGACAGGGACCAAAAACATTCAGTACTTC. V gene TRBV19 combines with J gene TRBJ2-4; 7 nucleotides match TRBD1. The V gene end was trimmed by 3 bases and the J gene end by 2 bases; junction bases not matched to a gene: 4. CDR3 size: 15 residues. Germline V gene lookup returns CDR1 LNHDA and CDR2 SQIVND (reference sequence).

The genes are TRBV5-1 and TRBJ2-4, with TRBD2 as a possible D gene (6 bases). CDR3 size: 13 residues. In germline, CDR1 is SGHRS, CDR2 YFSETQ. Trimming took off 1 base at V and 8 bases at J, with 10 bases between the two ends. The CDR3 loop reads CASSLSGGHIQYF. CDR3 nucleotides: TGCGCCAGCAGCTTGAGCGGAGGGCACATTCAGTACTTC.

The rearrangement joins TRBV12-5 to TRBJ1-2; D not certain. Germline lookup yields CDR1 LGHNT and CDR2 FRNRAP. The CDR3 is 12 residues long. V was clipped by 1 base and J by 7 bases, with 7 bases between them. The CDR3 DNA reads TGTGCTAGTGGTTTGGGTCTTCTTGGCTACACCTTC. Translated: CASGLGLLGYTF.

In its sample, this clone was seen once. The V and J genes are TRBV29-1 and TRBJ2-1, with TRBD2 matching over 14 bases. In germline, CDR1 is SQVTM, CDR2 ANQGSEA. J was trimmed by 6 bases and V by 8 bases; bases with no gene match: 12. The CDR3 is made up of 16 amino acids. The CDR3 loop reads CSFLETSGRATNEQFF. Here the CDR3 DNA reads TGCAGCTTCCTCGAGACTAGCGGGAGGGCCACCAATGAGCAGTTCTTC.

The chain has TRBV9 and TRBJ2-7; 8 nucleotides align to TRBD1. Trimming removed 3 bases from V and 5 bases from J; junction bases left unmatched: 1. The CDR3 sequence is 12 residues long. CDR1 and CDR2 (germline): SGDLS, YYNGEE. CDR3 residues: CASSETGDEQYF. In nucleotides, the CDR3 is TGTGCCAGCAGCGAGACAGGGGACGAGCAGTACTTC.

The chain has TRBV12-5 and TRBJ2-3; TRBD2 aligns across 7 bases. V lost 3 bases to trimming and J lost 0 bases; unmatched junction nucleotides: 6. The CDR3 contains 16 residues. Germline V gene data show CDR1 as LGHNT and CDR2 as FRNRAP. The CDR3 DNA sequence: TGTGCTAGTGGTTTTATACGGGGGGTAAGCACAGATACGCAGTATTTT. Translated, it gives CASGFIRGVSTDTQYF.

This clone was counted between two and nine times. The V call is TRBV7-6, the J call TRBJ1-2; D may be TRBD1 (5 bases). The germline V gene encodes CDR1 SGHVS and CDR2 FNYEAQ. This CDR3 has 15 residues. V lost 0 bases, J lost 2 bases, and 10 bases lay in between. This CDR3 reads CASSLAYGGNYGYTF. The CDR3 nucleotides are TGTGCCAGCAGCTTAGCGTATGGGGGGAACTATGGCTACACCTTC. The full variable domain, its missing parts supplied by reference TRBV7-6 and TRBJ1-2, is GAGVSQSPRYKVTKRGQDVALRCDPISGHVSLYWYRQALGQGPEFLTYFNYEAQQDKSGLPNDRFSAERPEGSISTLTIQRTEQRDSAMYRCASSLAYGGNYGYTFGSGTRLTVV.

The chain joins TRBV27 to TRBJ1-6, with 9 bases lining up with TRBD1. Germline CDR1 and CDR2: MNHEY and SMNVEV (reference sequence). V was pared by 8 bases and J by 9 bases, with 8 bases of the junction left unmatched. The CDR3 has 14 amino acids. Written as DNA, the CDR3 is TGTGCCAGCGGTCCAGGGACAGGGAGTTCACCCCTCCACTTT. It is translated as CASGPGTGSSPLHF.

The rearrangement uses TRBV5-8 and TRBJ2-7; 9 bases agree with TRBD2. V lost 4 bases, J lost 5 bases, and 7 bases stayed unmatched. Germline V lookup: CDR1 SGHTS, CDR2 YDEGEE. There are 14 residues in the CDR3. CDR3 region: CASSPGLASDEQYF. As DNA, the CDR3 is TGTGCCAGCAGCCCCGGACTAGCGTCGGACGAGCAGTACTTC.

The chain couples TRBV19 to TRBJ1-6, with D hard to call. The CDR3 is 13 amino acids. The germline V gene has CDR1 LNHDA and CDR2 SQIVND (reference sequence). V lost 10 bases, J lost 4 bases, and 11 bases lay in between. The CDR3 sequence is CATLGSYNSPLHF. The CDR3 nucleotides read TGTGCCACCCTGGGCAGTTATAATTCACCCCTCCACTTT.

The CDR3 DNA is TGCGCCAGCAGCCAGGGACAGGGCGGTAATTCACCCCTCCACTTT. This codes for CASSQGQGGNSPLHF. The chain joins TRBV4-1 to TRBJ1-6; TRBD1 aligns across 9 bases. This CDR3 comprises 15 residues. Germline V CDR1 and CDR2: MGHRA, YSYEKL. Trimming cost V 3 bases and J 6 bases; bases outside gene matches: 3.

The chain joins TRBV9 to TRBJ1-1; 8 nucleotides align to TRBD1. There are 15 residues in the CDR3. Germline V gene lookup returns CDR1 SGDLS and CDR2 YYNGEE. The trim removed 1 base at V and 1 base at J, leaving 3 bases unmatched. The CDR3 loop is CASSVFQGANTEAFF. In DNA form, the CDR3 reads TGTGCCAGCAGCGTATTTCAGGGGGCGAACACTGAAGCTTTCTTT.